A single count supports the clone carrying this T cell receptor beta chain. The record originates from a study of blood T cell repertoires in COVID-19. Looking at the study overall: Samples of COVID-19 (acute and convalescent) were obtained from the United States, Italy and Spain. PBMCs, B-cell-depleted T cells, or T cells were the source of the cDNA or gDNA that made up the material.

Original handling: Cell counts per sample came from amplifying reference gene primers. Measured with immunoSEQ multiplex PCR; TCRdb has only the in-frame clones, and not every one. The V and J calls and clone size are taken from that table; D and trimming were inferred from the DNA. There are 250,000 or so clones in the sample; under 90% occur only once, and 4.2% lies in the top ten. The origin of this receptor is a man aged 55 to 69 with acute or convalescent COVID-19. Specimen: peripheral blood.

The CDR3 sequence: CASSYSFRGLPEAFF. The CDR3 DNA reads TGTGCCAGCAGTTACTCGTTCAGGGGGCTTCCTGAAGCTTTCTTT. J is TRBJ1-1 and V is TRBV6-2 or TRBV6-3; TRBD1 agrees at 8 bases. CDR1 MNHEY and CDR2 SVGEGT come from the germline V gene. This CDR3 contains 15 residues. V shed 0 bases and J 6 bases; nucleotides not matched to a gene: 6.